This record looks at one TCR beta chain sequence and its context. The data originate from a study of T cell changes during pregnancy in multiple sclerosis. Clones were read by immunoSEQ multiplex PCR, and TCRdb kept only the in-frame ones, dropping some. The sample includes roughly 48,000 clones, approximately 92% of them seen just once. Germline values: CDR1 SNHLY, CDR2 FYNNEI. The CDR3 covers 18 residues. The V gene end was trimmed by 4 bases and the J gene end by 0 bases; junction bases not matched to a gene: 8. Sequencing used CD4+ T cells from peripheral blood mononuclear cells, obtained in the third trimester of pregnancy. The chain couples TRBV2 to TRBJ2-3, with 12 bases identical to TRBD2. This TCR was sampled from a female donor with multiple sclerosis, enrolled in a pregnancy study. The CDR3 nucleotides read TGTGCCAGCAGTGTGACAGGACTAGCGGGGCCGAGCACAGATACGCAGTATTTT. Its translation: CASSVTGLAGPSTDTQYF.